This T cell receptor beta chain was profiled in a study of CD8 T cells in ankylosing spondylitis. TCRdb re-derived calls from the 5' RACE reads in MiXCR, one entry per CDR3 protein. The data hold roughly 230,000 distinct CDR3 sequences, with 10% to 13% observed a single time. The CDR3 has 17 residues. From germline, CDR1 is SGHRS and CDR2 YFSETQ. V gave up 1 base and J gave up 0 bases; unmatched junction bases: 7. The chain has TRBV5-1 and TRBJ2-1; 7 bases fit TRBD1. This clonotype originated in a male donor with ankylosing spondylitis or in good health (not recorded which). Sequencing input: blood, either unsorted or a sorted T cell fraction (not recorded which). The CDR3 DNA reads TGCGCCAGCAGCTTGACCACAGGGGCGAGCTCCTACAATGAGCAGTTCTTC. Translation: CASSLTTGASSYNEQFF.